One and the same sample provided the 7 T cell receptor beta chains below, sequenced in a study of blood T cell repertoires in COVID-19. TCRdb's table, derived via immunoSEQ multiplex PCR, lists solely in-frame clones and lacks some. Here the sample spans approximately 39,000 clones, about nine tenths being singletons. Sequencing was carried out using peripheral blood. The source of these receptors is a man in his fifties or sixties with active or convalescent COVID-19.

This clone has just one count. The chain has TRBV15 and TRBJ1-3; D is unresolved. Germline assignment: CDR1 LNHNV and CDR2 YYDKDF (reference sequence). CDR3 size: 15 residues. The V and J ends lost 8 bases and 4 bases respectively, with 18 bases between them. The CDR3 sequence is CATGPGAATGNTIYF. In DNA form, the CDR3 reads TGTGCCACCGGACCGGGAGCCGCAACCGGAAACACCATATATTTT.

The rearrangement joins TRBV6-1 to TRBJ1-2; 8 positions match TRBD1. V shed 2 bases, J shed 5 bases, and the junction held 13 bases outside the gene matches. CDR1 and CDR2 (germline): MNHNS, SASEGT. This CDR3 contains 17 residues. CDR3 sequence (DNA): TGTGCCAGCAGTGAAAGTGGTTCGCAGACAGGGGTGTATGGCTACACCTTC. Residues: CASSESGSQTGVYGYTF.

This clone has just one count. This same CDR3 is encoded by further DNA sequences in the sample. The chain carries TRBV19 and TRBJ1-5; D is unresolved. The CDR3 sequence is 13 residues long. Germline CDR1 and CDR2: LNHDA and SQIVND (reference sequence). V was cut by 3 bases and J by 2 bases, with 5 bases left in between. The CDR3 nucleotides are TGTGCCAGTAGTATCTCAGGCAATCAGCCCCAGCATTTT. Its translation is CASSISGNQPQHF. The complete variable domain, with remaining parts taken from reference TRBV19 and TRBJ1-5, reads DGGITQSPKYLFRKEGQNVTLSCEQNLNHDAMYWYRQDPGQGLRLIYYSQIVNDFQKGDIAEGYSVSREKKESFPLTVTSAQKNPTAFYLCASSISGNQPQHFGDGTRLSIL.

This clone has only a few counts. V usage is TRBV20-1 and J usage is TRBJ1-2; D ambiguous. The CDR3 contains 10 residues. V shed 3 bases and J shed 8 bases, with 7 bases lying between them. Germline lookup yields CDR1 DFQATT and CDR2 SNEGSKA (reference sequence). The CDR3 region has the DNA TGCAGTGCTAGCACTTACGGCTACACCTTC. This translates into CSASTYGYTF.

This chain joins TRBV29-1 and TRBJ1-2; 7 positions match TRBD1. CDR3 length equals 13 residues. Germline loops: CDR1 SQVTM, CDR2 ANQGSEA. The junction had 4 bases not matched to a gene; V was cut back by 4 bases and J by 2 bases. CDR3 loop: CSVARDRNYGYTF. CDR3 in DNA: TGCAGCGTTGCTCGGGACAGAAACTATGGCTACACCTTC. Drawing the rest from reference TRBV29-1 and TRBJ1-2, the complete variable domain is SAVISQKPSRDICQRGTSLTIQCQVDSQVTMMFWYRQQPGQSLTLIATANQGSEATYESGFVIDKFPISRPNLTFSTLTVSNMSPEDSSIYLCSVARDRNYGYTFGSGTRLTVV.

The chain uses TRBV27 and TRBJ2-3, with 12 bases identical to TRBD2. This CDR3 contains 16 residues. CDR1 MNHEY and CDR2 SMNVEV come from the germline V gene (reference sequence). The junction had 2 bases not matched to a gene; V was cut back by 4 bases and J by 0 bases. CDR3 region: CASSWTSGASTDTQYF. For the CDR3, the DNA is TGTGCCAGCAGTTGGACTAGCGGGGCTAGCACAGATACGCAGTATTTT.

This chain links TRBV6-5 with TRBJ1-5; 10 nucleotides match TRBD1. CDR3 length: 15 residues. The ends lost 6 bases at V and 1 base at J; junction bases unmatched: 3. The V gene's germline CDR1 is MNHEY and CDR2 SVGAGI. In DNA, the CDR3 is TGTGCCAGCAGGCGACAGGGGGCGAGCAATCAGCCCCAGCATTTT. This gives the protein CASRRQGASNQPQHF.